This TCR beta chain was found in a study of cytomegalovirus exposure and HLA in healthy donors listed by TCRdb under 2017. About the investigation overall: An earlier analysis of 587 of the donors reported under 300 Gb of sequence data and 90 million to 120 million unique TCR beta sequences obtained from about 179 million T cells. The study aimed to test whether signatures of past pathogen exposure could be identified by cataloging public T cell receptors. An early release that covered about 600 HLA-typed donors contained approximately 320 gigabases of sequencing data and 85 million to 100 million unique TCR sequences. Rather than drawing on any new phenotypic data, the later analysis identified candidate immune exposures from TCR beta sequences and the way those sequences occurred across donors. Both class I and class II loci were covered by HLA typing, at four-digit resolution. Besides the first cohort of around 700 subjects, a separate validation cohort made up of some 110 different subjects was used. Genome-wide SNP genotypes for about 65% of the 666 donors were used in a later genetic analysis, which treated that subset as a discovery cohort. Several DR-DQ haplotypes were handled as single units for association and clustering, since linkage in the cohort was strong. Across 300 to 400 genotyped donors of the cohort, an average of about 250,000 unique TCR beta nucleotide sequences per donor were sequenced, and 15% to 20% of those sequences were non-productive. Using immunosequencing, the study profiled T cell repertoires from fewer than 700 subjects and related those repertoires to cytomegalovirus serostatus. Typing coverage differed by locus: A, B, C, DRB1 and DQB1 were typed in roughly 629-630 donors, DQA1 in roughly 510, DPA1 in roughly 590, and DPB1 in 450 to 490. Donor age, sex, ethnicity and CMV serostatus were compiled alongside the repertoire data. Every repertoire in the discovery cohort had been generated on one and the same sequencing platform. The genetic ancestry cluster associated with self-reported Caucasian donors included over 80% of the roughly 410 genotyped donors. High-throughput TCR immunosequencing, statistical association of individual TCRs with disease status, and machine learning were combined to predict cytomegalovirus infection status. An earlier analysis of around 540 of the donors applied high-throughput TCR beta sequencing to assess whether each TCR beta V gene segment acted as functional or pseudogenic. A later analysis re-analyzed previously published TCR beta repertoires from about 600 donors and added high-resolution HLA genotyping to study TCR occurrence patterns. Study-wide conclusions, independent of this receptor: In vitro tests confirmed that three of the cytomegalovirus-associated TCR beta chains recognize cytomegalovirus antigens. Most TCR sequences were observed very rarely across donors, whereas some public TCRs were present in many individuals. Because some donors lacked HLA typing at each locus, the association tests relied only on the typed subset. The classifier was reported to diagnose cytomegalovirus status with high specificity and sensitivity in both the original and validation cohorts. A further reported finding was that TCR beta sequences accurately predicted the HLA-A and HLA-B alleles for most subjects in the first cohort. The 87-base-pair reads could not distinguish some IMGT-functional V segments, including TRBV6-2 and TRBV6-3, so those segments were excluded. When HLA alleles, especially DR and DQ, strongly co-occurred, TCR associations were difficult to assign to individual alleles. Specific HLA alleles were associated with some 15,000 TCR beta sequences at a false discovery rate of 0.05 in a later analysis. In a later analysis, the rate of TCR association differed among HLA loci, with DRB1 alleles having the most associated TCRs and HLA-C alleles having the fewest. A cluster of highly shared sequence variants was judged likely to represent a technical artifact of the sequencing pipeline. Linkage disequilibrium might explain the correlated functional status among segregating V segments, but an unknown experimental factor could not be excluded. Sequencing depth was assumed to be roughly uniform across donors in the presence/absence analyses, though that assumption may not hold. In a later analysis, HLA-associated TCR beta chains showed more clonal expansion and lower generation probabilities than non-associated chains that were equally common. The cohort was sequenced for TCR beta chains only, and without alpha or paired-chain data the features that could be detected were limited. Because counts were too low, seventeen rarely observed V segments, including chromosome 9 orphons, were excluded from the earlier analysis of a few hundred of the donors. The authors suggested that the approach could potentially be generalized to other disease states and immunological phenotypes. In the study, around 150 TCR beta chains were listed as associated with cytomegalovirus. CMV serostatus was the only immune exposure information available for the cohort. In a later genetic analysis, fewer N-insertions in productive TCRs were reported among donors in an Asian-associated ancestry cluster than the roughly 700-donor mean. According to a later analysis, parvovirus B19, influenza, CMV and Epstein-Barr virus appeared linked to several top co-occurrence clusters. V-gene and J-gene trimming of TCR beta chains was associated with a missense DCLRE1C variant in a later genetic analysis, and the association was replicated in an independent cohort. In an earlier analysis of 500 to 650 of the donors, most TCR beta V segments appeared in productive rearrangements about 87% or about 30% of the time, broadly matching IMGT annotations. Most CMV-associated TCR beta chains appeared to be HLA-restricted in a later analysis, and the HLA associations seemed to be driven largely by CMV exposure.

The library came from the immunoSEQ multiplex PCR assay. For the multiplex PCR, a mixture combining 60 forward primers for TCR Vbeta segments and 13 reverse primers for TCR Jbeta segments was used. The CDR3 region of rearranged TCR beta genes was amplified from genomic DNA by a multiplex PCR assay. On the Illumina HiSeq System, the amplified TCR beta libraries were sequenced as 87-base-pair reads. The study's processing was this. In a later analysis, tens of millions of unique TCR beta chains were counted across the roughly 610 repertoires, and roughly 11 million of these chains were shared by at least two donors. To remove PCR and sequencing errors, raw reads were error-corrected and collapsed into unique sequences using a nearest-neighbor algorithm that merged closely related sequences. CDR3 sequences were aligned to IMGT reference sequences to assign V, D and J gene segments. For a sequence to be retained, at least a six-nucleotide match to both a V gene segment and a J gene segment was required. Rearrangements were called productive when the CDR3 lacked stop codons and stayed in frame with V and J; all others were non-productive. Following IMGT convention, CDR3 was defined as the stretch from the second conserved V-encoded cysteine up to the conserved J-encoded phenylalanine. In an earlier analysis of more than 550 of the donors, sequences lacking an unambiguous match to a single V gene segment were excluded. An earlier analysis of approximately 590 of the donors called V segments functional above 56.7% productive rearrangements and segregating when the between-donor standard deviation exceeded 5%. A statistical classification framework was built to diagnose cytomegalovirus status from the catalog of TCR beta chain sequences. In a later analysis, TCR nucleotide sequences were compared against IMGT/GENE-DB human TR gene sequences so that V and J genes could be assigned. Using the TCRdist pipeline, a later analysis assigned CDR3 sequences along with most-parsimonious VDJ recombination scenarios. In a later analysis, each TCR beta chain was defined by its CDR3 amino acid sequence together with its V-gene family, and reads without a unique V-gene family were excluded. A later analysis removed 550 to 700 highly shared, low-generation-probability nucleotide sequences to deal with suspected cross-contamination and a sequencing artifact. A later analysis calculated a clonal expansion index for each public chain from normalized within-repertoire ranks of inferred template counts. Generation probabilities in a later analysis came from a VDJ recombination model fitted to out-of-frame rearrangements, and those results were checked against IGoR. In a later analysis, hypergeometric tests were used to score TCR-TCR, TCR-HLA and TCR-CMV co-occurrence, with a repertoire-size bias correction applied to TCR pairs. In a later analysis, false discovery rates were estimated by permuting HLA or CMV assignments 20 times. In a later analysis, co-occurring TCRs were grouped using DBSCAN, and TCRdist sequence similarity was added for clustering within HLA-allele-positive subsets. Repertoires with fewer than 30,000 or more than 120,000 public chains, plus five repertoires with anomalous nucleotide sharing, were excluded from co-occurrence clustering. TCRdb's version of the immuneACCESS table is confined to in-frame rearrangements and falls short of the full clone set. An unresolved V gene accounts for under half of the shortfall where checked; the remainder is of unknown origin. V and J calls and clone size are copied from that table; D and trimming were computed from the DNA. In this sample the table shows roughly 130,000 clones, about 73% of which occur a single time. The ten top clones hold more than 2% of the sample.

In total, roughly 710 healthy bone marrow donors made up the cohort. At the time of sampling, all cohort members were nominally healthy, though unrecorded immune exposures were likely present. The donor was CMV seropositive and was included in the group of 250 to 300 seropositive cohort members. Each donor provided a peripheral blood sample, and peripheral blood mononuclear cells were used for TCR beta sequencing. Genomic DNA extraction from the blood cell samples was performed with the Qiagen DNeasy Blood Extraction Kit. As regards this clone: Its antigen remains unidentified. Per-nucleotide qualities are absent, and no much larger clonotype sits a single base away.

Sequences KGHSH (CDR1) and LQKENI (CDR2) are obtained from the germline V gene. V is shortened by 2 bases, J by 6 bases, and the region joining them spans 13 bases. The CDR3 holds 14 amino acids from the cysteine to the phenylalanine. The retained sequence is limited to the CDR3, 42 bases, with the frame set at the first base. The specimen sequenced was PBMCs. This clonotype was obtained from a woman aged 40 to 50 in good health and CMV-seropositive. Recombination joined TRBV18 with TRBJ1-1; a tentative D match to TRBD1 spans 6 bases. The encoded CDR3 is CASSPERGLAEAFF. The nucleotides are TGTGCCAGCTCACCAGAAAGGGGGTTGGCTGAAGCTTTCTTT.